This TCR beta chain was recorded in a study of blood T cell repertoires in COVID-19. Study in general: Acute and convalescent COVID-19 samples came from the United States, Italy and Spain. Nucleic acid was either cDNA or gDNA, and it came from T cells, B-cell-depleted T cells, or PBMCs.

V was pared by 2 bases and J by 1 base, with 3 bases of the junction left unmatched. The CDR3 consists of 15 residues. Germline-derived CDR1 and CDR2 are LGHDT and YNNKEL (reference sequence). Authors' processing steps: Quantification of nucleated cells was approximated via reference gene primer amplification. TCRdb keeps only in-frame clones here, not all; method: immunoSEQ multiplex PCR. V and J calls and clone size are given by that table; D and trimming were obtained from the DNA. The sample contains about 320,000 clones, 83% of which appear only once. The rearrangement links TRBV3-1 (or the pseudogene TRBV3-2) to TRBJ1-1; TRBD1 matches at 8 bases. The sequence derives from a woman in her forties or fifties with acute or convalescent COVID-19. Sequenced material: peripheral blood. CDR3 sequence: CASSQPGTGNTEAFF. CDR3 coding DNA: TGTGCCAGCAGCCAACCTGGGACAGGGAACACTGAAGCTTTCTTT.